These 29 T cell receptor beta chains were sequenced from one sample in a study of molecular identifiers for immune sequencing clone quantification. MiXCR, run by TCRdb on the PCR reads, gives a single entry per CDR3 protein. Altogether approximately 20,000 distinct CDR3 sequences are present, around 23% being singletons, with the ten largest covering 6% to 7%. The source material was naive CD8+ T cells from blood, with Jurkat cell RNA spiked in. Subset meaning: FACS-sorted CD8+CD4-CCR7+CD45RA+ naive T cells. The receptors were gathered from a human donor in good health. Some libraries in this study had Jurkat cell RNA spiked in.

This clonotype has a count of ten or more. The V call is TRBV28, the J call TRBJ1-5, with a tentative D call TRBD1 (6 bases). V was cut by 1 base and J by 3 bases, with 10 bases left in between. Germline V gives CDR1 MDHEN, CDR2 SYDVKM. This CDR3 contains 15 residues. The CDR3 loop is CASSLSGQPNQPQHF. The CDR3 nucleotides read TGTGCCAGCAGTTTATCAGGACAGCCCAATCAGCCCCAGCATTTT.

This clonotype was observed many times. The rearrangement links TRBV28 to TRBJ1-2; 7 positions match TRBD1. The CDR3 runs 18 residues. V was pared by 5 bases and J by 2 bases, with 17 bases of the junction left unmatched. The germline gives CDR1 MDHEN, CDR2 SYDVKM. The CDR3 DNA sequence: TGTGCCAGCAGTACACCTGGAGTTGGAGACAGGGAAAACTATGGCTACACCTTC. Translation: CASSTPGVGDRENYGYTF.

The chain has TRBV6-2 or TRBV6-3 and TRBJ2-7, with D possibly TRBD2 on 6 matching bases. Trimming stripped 2 bases from V and 2 bases from J, with 13 bases between. This CDR3 has 15 amino acids. Germline assignment: CDR1 MNHEY and CDR2 SVGEGT. The CDR3 region has the DNA TGTGCCAGCAGTTACGCGGGGCGGGCCCCCTACGAGCAGTACTTC. Its translation is CASSYAGRAPYEQYF.

This clonotype was recorded many times. The chain uses TRBV20-1 and TRBJ2-5, with 7 nucleotides matching TRBD1. This CDR3 region has 15 residues. CDR1 and CDR2 from the germline V gene are DFQATT and SNEGSKA (reference sequence). Losses at the gene ends were 3 bases for V and 4 bases for J; bases not matched to a gene: 11. Here the CDR3 DNA reads TGCAGTGCTAGCCTACTACAGGGGATGTTAGAGACCCAGTACTTC. Its protein is CSASLLQGMLETQYF.

This clonotype has just a few counts. V gene TRBV7-6 combines with J gene TRBJ2-3; 8 bases agree with TRBD1. Germline CDR1 reads SGHVS; CDR2 reads FNYEAQ. V lost 1 base and J lost 4; bases outside the gene matches: 1. This CDR3 is 14 amino acids long. CDR3: CASSLGTGPDTQYF. As DNA, the CDR3 is TGTGCCAGCAGCTTAGGGACAGGGCCAGATACGCAGTATTTT.

This chain links TRBV7-6 with TRBJ2-5, with D hard to call. Between the trimmed V and J ends, which lost 4 bases and 5 bases, there was a span of 5 bases. Germline CDR1 and CDR2: SGHVS and FNYEAQ. This CDR3 region has 11 residues. CDR3 DNA sequence: TGTGCCAGCAGCTCTTGGGAGACCCAGTACTTC. This codes for CASSSWETQYF.

This clonotype has ten or more counts. V is TRBV7-2 and J is TRBJ2-5; 10 bases line up with TRBD2. Germline V gene data show CDR1 as SGHTA and CDR2 as FQGNSA. The CDR3 has 18 residues. V was pared by 0 bases and J by 2 bases, with 9 bases of the junction left unmatched. This CDR3 reads CASSLASAGTSEQETQYF. CDR3 nucleotide sequence: TGTGCCAGCAGCTTAGCTTCGGCCGGGACTAGCGAGCAAGAGACCCAGTACTTC. Full variable domain (outside the CDR3, taken from reference TRBV7-2 and TRBJ2-5): GAGVSQSPSNKVTEKGKDVELRCDPISGHTALYWYRQSLGQGLEFLIYFQGNSAPDKSGLPSDRFSAERTGGSVSTLTIQRTQQEDSAVYLCASSLASAGTSEQETQYFGPGTRLLVL.

This clonotype was seen many times. The chain uses TRBV28 and TRBJ1-1; 7 bases match TRBD1. V was clipped by 6 bases and J by 4 bases; unmatched bases: 8. The length of the CDR3 is 14 residues. Per the germline V gene, CDR1 is MDHEN and CDR2 is SYDVKM. The CDR3 DNA follows: TGTGCCAGCAGCCAGACGACAGGGCTCACTGAAGCTTTCTTT. Translation: CASSQTTGLTEAFF. Combining the CDR3 with reference TRBV28 and TRBJ1-1 gives the whole variable domain DVKVTQSSRYLVKRTGEKVFLECVQDMDHENMFWYRQDPGLGLRLIYFSYDVKMKEKGDIPEGYSVSREKKERFSLILESASTNQTSMYLCASSQTTGLTEAFFGQGTRLTVV.

This clonotype was seen just once. A clone one base away is much larger, so this may be a read error. CDR3: CASTLGLGAKNIQYF. The CDR3 nucleotides are TGTGCCAGCACCCTAGGGTTGGGCGCCAAAAACATTCAGTACTTC. The chain links TRBV2 to TRBJ2-4; no definite D call. The CDR3 extends over 15 amino acids. Trimming removed 7 bases at V and 1 base at J, with 14 bases between. CDR1 is SNHLY and CDR2 is FYNNEI in the germline V gene.

This clonotype was seen a single time. One base away lies a much larger clone, so this may be a sequencing read error. The V call is TRBV7-9, the J call TRBJ2-7; TRBD1 matches 7 bases. V shed 11 bases and J 7 bases; nucleotides not matched to a gene: 20. CDR3 length: 15 residues. Germline CDR1 and CDR2: SEHNR and FQNEAQ (reference sequence). Here the CDR3 DNA reads TGTGCCGGCACCCCGACCCTCACAGGGGAGTATGAGCAGTACTTC. Residues: CAGTPTLTGEYEQYF.

In the case of this clonotype: A much larger clone sits a single nucleotide away, making a read error possible. The rearrangement joins TRBV29-1 to TRBJ2-2; a weak D match, TRBD1 (6 bases). Germline-derived CDR1 and CDR2 are SQVTM and ANQGSEA. The CDR3 sequence is 15 residues long. CDR3 amino acids: CSVEGEGANTGELFF. The CDR3 DNA follows: TGCAGCGTGGAAGGCGAGGGGGCGAACACCGGGGAGCTGTTTTTT.

This clonotype has ten or more counts. The rearrangement links TRBV7-9 to TRBJ2-6, with unresolved D. Germline lookup yields CDR1 SEHNR and CDR2 FQNEAQ (reference sequence). The CDR3 consists of 19 residues. Deletions cut 5 bases from V and 0 bases from J, with 20 bases between. The CDR3: CASSRRIGPGDSGANVLTF. DNA of the CDR3: TGTGCCAGCAGCCGTCGGATAGGGCCCGGTGACTCTGGGGCCAACGTCCTGACTTTC.

This clonotype was seen at least ten times. The J gene is TRBJ2-7, the V gene TRBV7-9; D remains unclear. Deletions cut 5 bases from V and 5 bases from J, with 10 bases between. The CDR3 is 12 amino acids. Germline values: CDR1 SEHNR, CDR2 FQNEAQ (reference sequence). The CDR3 reads CASSLQANEQYF. For the CDR3, the DNA is TGTGCCAGCAGCCTACAAGCTAACGAGCAGTACTTC.

This clonotype has a handful of counts. The rearrangement links TRBV2 to TRBJ1-6, with a possible D match to TRBD1 (5 bases). The CDR3 is made up of 12 amino acids. Germline V gene sequence: CDR1 SNHLY, CDR2 FYNNEI. V was clipped by 7 bases and J by 9 bases, with 10 bases between them. The CDR3 nucleotides are TGTGCCAGCATTCAGGGTTCTTCACCCCTCCACTTT. Its protein is CASIQGSSPLHF.

This clonotype was counted many times. The chain couples TRBV4-3 to TRBJ2-2; 9 nucleotides line up with TRBD2. The germline gives CDR1 LGHNA, CDR2 YSLEER. This CDR3 is built from 17 residues. Losses at the gene ends were 3 bases for V and 3 bases for J; bases not matched to a gene: 8. Here the CDR3 reads CASSHPRASGDTGELFF. The DNA of the CDR3 is TGCGCCAGCAGCCACCCTAGGGCTAGCGGGGACACCGGGGAGCTGTTTTTT.

Many counts were recorded for this clonotype. The rearrangement joins TRBV10-3 to TRBJ2-7; tentatively, D is TRBD2 (5 bases). Trimming cost V 2 bases and J 2 bases, with 10 bases left between them. This CDR3 contains 14 residues. Germline V gives CDR1 ENHRY, CDR2 SYGVKD. Here the CDR3 reads CAISEPETTYEQYF. CDR3 nucleotides: TGTGCCATCAGTGAGCCCGAGACTACCTACGAGCAGTACTTC.

This clonotype was counted many times. The gene calls are TRBV12-3 or TRBV12-4 and TRBJ2-2; TRBD2 is a possible D gene (5 bases). The CDR3 extends over 14 amino acids. Trimming removed 10 bases at V and 2 bases at J, with 14 bases between. The CDR3 DNA is TGTGCCAACGCCGCGGAGGTCAACACCGGGGAGCTGTTTTTT. Translated: CANAAEVNTGELFF.

This clonotype was observed many times. J is TRBJ2-1 and V is TRBV5-1; TRBD2 aligns across 12 bases. The CDR3 is 15 residues long. CDR1 and CDR2 (germline): SGHRS, YFSETQ. With V trimmed by 6 bases and J by 3 bases, 4 bases remained unmatched. CDR3 sequence: CASKLAGGFYNEQFF. In DNA, the CDR3 is TGCGCCAGCAAACTAGCGGGAGGTTTCTACAATGAGCAGTTCTTC. The whole variable domain, filled in from reference TRBV5-1 and TRBJ2-1, reads KAGVTQTPRYLIKTRGQQVTLSCSPISGHRSVSWYQQTPGQGLQFLFEYFSETQRNKGNFPGRFSGRQFSNSRSEMNVSTLELGDSALYLCASKLAGGFYNEQFFGPGTRLTVL.

A few counts support this clonotype. V usage is TRBV18 and J usage is TRBJ2-7, with D possibly matching TRBD1 (6 bases). Between the trimmed V and J ends, which lost 5 bases and 2 bases, there was a span of 16 bases. The CDR3 consists of 15 residues. Germline lookup yields CDR1 KGHSH and CDR2 LQKENI. Here the CDR3 DNA reads TGTGCCAGCTCAGCTCCGGGACAAGGGACCTACGAGCAGTACTTC. Translated, it gives CASSAPGQGTYEQYF.

This clonotype was picked up many times. V is TRBV7-9 and J is TRBJ2-1; D remains ambiguous. The CDR3 has 12 amino acids. Per germline, CDR1 SEHNR and CDR2 FQNEAQ (reference sequence). The V and J ends lost 4 bases and 9 bases respectively, with 10 bases between them. The CDR3 DNA follows: TGTGCCAGCAGCTACGGTCTTCTTGAGCAGTTCTTC. Encoded protein: CASSYGLLEQFF.

This clonotype came up a few times. The chain links TRBV11-2 to TRBJ1-3; D remains unclear. The CDR3 consists of 14 residues. With 5 bases removed from V and 1 base from J, the gap between germline ends came to 9 bases. Germline values: CDR1 SGHAT, CDR2 FQNNGV. In DNA form, the CDR3 reads TGTGCCAGCAGCCCAAGGGAGTCTGGAAACACCATATATTTT. Translation gives CASSPRESGNTIYF. The full variable domain, with the rest looked up from reference TRBV11-2 and TRBJ1-3, is EAGVAQSPRYKIIEKRQSVAFWCNPISGHATLYWYQQILGQGPKLLIQFQNNGVVDDSQLPKDRFSAERLKGVDSTLKIQPAKLEDSAVYLCASSPRESGNTIYFGEGSWLTVV.

This clonotype came up many times. The rearrangement joins TRBV9 to TRBJ2-7; 12 nucleotides match TRBD2. The CDR3 loop spans 16 amino acids. The J segment lost 6 bases and the V segment lost 1 base, leaving 8 bases of the junction unmatched. In germline, CDR1 is SGDLS, CDR2 YYNGEE. The CDR3 region is CASSVNRLAGVPEQYF. CDR3 nucleotides: TGTGCCAGCAGCGTAAACCGACTAGCGGGAGTCCCCGAGCAGTACTTC.

This clonotype has a count of ten or more. The chain recombines TRBV20-1 with TRBJ1-1; possible D gene TRBD1, 5 bases. With 0 bases removed from V and 0 bases from J, the gap between germline ends came to 8 bases. The V gene's germline CDR1 is DFQATT and CDR2 SNEGSKA (reference sequence). The CDR3 has 14 amino acids. CDR3 region: CSARDLQVNTEAFF. The CDR3 nucleotides are TGCAGTGCTAGAGATCTACAGGTGAACACTGAAGCTTTCTTT.

The CDR3 loop is CASSYSGLVYEQYF. The CDR3 nucleotides are TGTGCCAGCAGTTACTCAGGACTAGTCTACGAGCAGTACTTC. The chain joins TRBV6-2 or TRBV6-3 to TRBJ2-7; 7 nucleotides align to TRBD2. The CDR3 extends over 14 amino acids. With V trimmed by 0 bases and J by 3 bases, 2 bases remained unmatched. Germline V lookup: CDR1 MNHEY, CDR2 SVGEGT.

The rearrangement joins TRBV6-5 to TRBJ2-3; 12 positions match TRBD2. The CDR3 extends over 18 amino acids. Germline V gene lookup returns CDR1 MNHEY and CDR2 SVGAGI. V gave up 2 bases and J gave up 0 bases; unmatched junction bases: 6. This CDR3 is CASSYAGLAGPSTDTQYF. The CDR3 coding sequence is TGTGCCAGCAGTTACGCGGGACTAGCGGGCCCTAGCACAGATACGCAGTATTTT.

This rearrangement joins TRBV7-2 to TRBJ2-5; TRBD1 might be the D (6 bases). This CDR3 has 16 amino acids. Germline values: CDR1 SGHTA, CDR2 FQGNSA. The ends were cut back, 4 bases at V and 4 bases at J, with 19 bases in the middle. The CDR3 loop reads CASSSGVLLGAETQYF. In nucleotides, the CDR3 is TGTGCCAGCAGCTCCGGGGTCCTCCTGGGGGCAGAGACCCAGTACTTC.

The table lists this clonotype with many counts. The V and J genes are TRBV2 and TRBJ2-1; D may be TRBD2 (5 bases). The V end lost 3 bases, the J end lost 8 bases, and 14 bases lay between the germline ends. The CDR3 consists of 14 residues. The germline CDR1 and CDR2 sequences are SNHLY and FYNNEI. In DNA form, the CDR3 reads TGTGCCAGCAGTGAGTCAGGTTTGGACTATGAGCAGTTCTTC. This sequence encodes CASSESGLDYEQFF.

This clonotype is labeled medium-sized. The chain couples TRBV7-9 to TRBJ1-4; D gene uncertain. Germline CDR1 SEHNR, CDR2 FQNEAQ (reference sequence). The V end lost 5 bases, the J end lost 13 bases, and 20 bases lay between the germline ends. CDR3 length: 14 amino acids. The CDR3 reads CASSLEAPSGILFF. CDR3 DNA: TGTGCCAGCAGCCTAGAGGCCCCCTCGGGGATACTGTTTTTT.

This clonotype was seen only a few times. One end of the junction is discordant with germline, which a read error may explain. The chain joins TRBV5-6 to TRBJ1-2; no reliable D call. The CDR3 has 14 residues. CDR1 is SGHDT and CDR2 is YYEEEE in the germline V gene. In DNA, the CDR3 is TGTGCCAGCAGCCCTGGAACAGCCTACTATGGTTACACCTTC. As protein: CASSPGTAYYGYTF.